This T cell receptor beta chain was sequenced in a study of identical twins. A universal primer site was created by template switching, with the cDNA bearing unique molecular identifiers. TCRdb passed the 5' RACE reads through MiXCR, listing each CDR3 protein once. The sample has around 490,000 distinct CDR3 sequences; 13% to 15% are singletons. In this sample, this clonotype turned up many times. This sample also appeared in a second study, on yellow fever vaccine responses in identical twins.

The sequenced sample consisted of CD4+ T cells sorted from blood. This TCR came from a woman between 18 and 30 years old in good health.

The CDR3 DNA reads TGCAGCGTTGAAGGATGGGGTAGCGGGAGATCCAGTGAGCAGTTCTTC. This gives the protein CSVEGWGSGRSSEQFF. J is TRBJ2-1 and V is TRBV29-1, with 9 bases identical to TRBD2. Germline V gives CDR1 SQVTM, CDR2 ANQGSEA. The CDR3 is 16 amino acids. V shed 1 base, J shed 9 bases, and the junction held 13 bases outside the gene matches.